This record covers a single T cell receptor (beta chain). The antigen this receptor binds is unknown. Qualities for individual bases were not recorded, and no much larger clone is one base off. CDR1 MNHEY and CDR2 SVGAGI are derived from the germline V gene. The CDR3 sequence holds 15 residues, the cysteine and phenylalanine included. Left in the record is the CDR3 DNA by itself, 45 bases read in frame from the first base. V is pruned by 6 bases and J by 8 bases, leaving 10 bases of the junction without a gene match. This sample was taken from a study of blood T cell repertoires in COVID-19 (TCRdb year 2020). Study-level background: Collaborator samples came from the United States, Italy and Spain and covered acute and convalescent phases of COVID-19. The samples were drawn from the first 160 participants of the ongoing ImmuneRACE study and from 950 to 1,500 subjects provided by 6 global collaborators. The repertoires were made available in a free public database intended to serve as a resource for research on the immune response to SARS-CoV-2. The prospective study material was composed of cDNA or gDNA derived from T cells, B-cell-depleted T cells, or PBMCs. Deeply sampled blood TCRbeta repertoires from subjects exposed to, actively infected with, or recovered from COVID-19 were included in the dataset. The sample metadata nearly always contained a de-identified subject ID, COVID-19 status, age in years and sex. Where available, HLA class I and class II types were taken from metadata supplied by the sample provider and were not determined by assay-based typing. Overall study outcomes, separate from this receptor: How much clinical and demographic metadata was included differed by source and by participant, and the metadata was provided uncurated.

Participants in the prospective study were aged about 18 to 95 years, lived in 20 to 25 United States geographic areas, and enrolled through a virtual design. In the prospective study, cohorts were assigned on the basis of participant-reported clinical history obtained from a screening survey and a study questionnaire. Recovered participants in ImmuneRACE Cohort 3 were defined as having two consecutive negative NP/OP PCR tests, clearance from a healthcare professional, or resolution of symptoms. In the prospective study, mobile phlebotomists collected whole blood, serum and a nasopharyngeal or oropharyngeal swab from each participant. Prospective study participants could optionally give additional blood draws and questionnaires over an approximately two-month period. Blood samples from the prospective study were shipped frozen or at room temperature prior to DNA extraction. TCRbeta CDR3 regions were amplified from genomic DNA by means of the immunoSEQ Assay, a bias-controlled multiplex PCR. Processing in the source paper ran as follows. Within the assay, amplification of reference gene primers was used to estimate how many nucleated cells each sample contained. Sequence reads were collapsed and filtered to measure the absolute abundance of every unique TCRbeta CDR3 rearrangement. For each sample, productive Simpson clonality was calculated by taking the square root of Simpson's diversity index across productive rearrangements. This is the immuneACCESS table as TCRdb keeps it, with only in-frame sequences that have V and J called. A part of the clones is gone; compared with another copy, unresolved V genes explain less than half, and the rest is unexplained. The V and J calls and clone size come from that table; D and trimming were worked out from the DNA. The sample yields a few hundred thousand clones; around 89% were counted once. Approximately 9% of the sample rests with the top ten.

This TCR was recovered from a middle-aged man who had recovered from COVID-19. The chain links TRBV6-5 with TRBJ1-4, with TRBD1 matching 9 junction bases. The sequenced material came from PBMCs or T cells enriched from blood (not recorded which). For the CDR3, the sequence is CASRLITDRGEKLFF. The nucleotides read TGTGCCAGCAGGCTGATCACGGACAGGGGCGAAAAACTGTTTTTT.